Sequencing of this TCR beta chain was carried out in a study of a mutant IDH1 vaccine in newly diagnosed glioma. Study details: Treated patients had a mean age of about 40 years and an approximately 60% male, roughly 40% female split. Every participant had undergone radiotherapy, temozolomide, or both before, and most underwent both.

Trimming stripped 2 bases from V and 0 bases from J, with 15 bases between. The V gene's germline CDR1 is SGHDT and CDR2 YYEEEE. This CDR3 spans 17 amino acids. The assay was immunoSEQ multiplex PCR, and TCRdb's table has in-frame clones only and misses some. The table includes tens of thousands of clones, around nine tenths detected once. Indicated time point: baseline, week 1 (first vaccination visit). The treatment was: pre-vaccination baseline after standard-of-care therapy. The sequence was obtained from a woman between 35 and 50 years old with glioma. Here the sequenced sample was PBMCs, taken from a glioma patient treated with radiotherapy, temozolomide or both. The gene calls are TRBV5-6 and TRBJ1-5; D unclear. CDR3 loop: CASSFYREAYSNQPQHF. The CDR3 DNA sequence: TGTGCCAGCAGCTTCTACCGGGAGGCTTATAGCAATCAGCCCCAGCATTTT.